A selection of T cell receptor beta chains follows, all from one sample in a study of OX40 agonist ivuxolimab in advanced cancers. The table came from immunoSEQ multiplex PCR; TCRdb's copy has only in-frame clones and leaves some out. The sample lists 50,000 to 65,000 clones, about 88% seen once, with 18% in the top ten. The source material was CD4+ or CD8+ T cells sorted from blood, sampled in a trial of the OX40 agonist ivuxolimab. Source of these receptors: an adult with an advanced solid tumor such as melanoma, head and neck, liver or kidney cancer. The CDR3 runs from the conserved cysteine through the conserved F or W.

CDR3aa,j_gene,v_gene
CASSLRLAPSGANVLTF,TRBJ2-6,TRBV5-6
CAWKLTGGEPQHF,TRBJ1-5,TRBV30
CARRPVTETQYF,TRBJ2-5,TRBV7-9
CASREGQGGNEKLFF,TRBJ1-4,TRBV6-6
CASSPVTDAEQYF,TRBJ2-7,TRBV4-3
CASSLAGTTYNEQFF,TRBJ2-1,TRBV27
CASSLAAGPYYGYTF,TRBJ1-2,TRBV27
CASSLGGGRVDGQYF,TRBJ2-7,TRBV7-2
CASSPLAGGYYEQYF,NA,TRBV28
CASSVETSGSRQYF,TRBJ2-7,TRBV9
CASSLGSEQYF,TRBJ2-7,TRBV27
CASSFLNTGELFF,TRBJ2-2,TRBV27
CASSYSEGLQQYF,TRBJ2-7,TRBV6-5
CAISEPQQGSPKGENIQYF,TRBJ2-4,TRBV10-3
CASSPPGAGNQPQHF,TRBJ1-5,TRBV2
CASSWGTGNTEAFF,TRBJ1-1,TRBV28
CASSQDLDRSYQPQHF,TRBJ1-5,TRBV4-2
CSAAASGIPYEQYF,TRBJ2-7,TRBV29-1
CASSDLNTIYF,TRBJ1-3,TRBV9
CASSPGLAGELEEQYF,TRBJ2-7,TRBV4-1
CASSQEWQGAYGYTF,TRBJ1-2,TRBV4-1
CASSVQSGNTGELFF,TRBJ2-2,TRBV28
CASSRTGDLYGYTF,TRBJ1-2,TRBV4-2
CASSPRQFANTGELFF,TRBJ2-2,TRBV4-1
CASSQDRVDQPQHF,TRBJ1-5,TRBV7-9
CASSLASRAGSYEQYF,TRBJ2-7,TRBV11-2
CASSPSGLAGSSYEQYF,TRBJ2-7,TRBV19
CASSLGDSPSYEQYF,TRBJ2-7,TRBV7-9
CAIREGAEYEQYF,TRBJ2-7,TRBV10-3
CASSHAGHLQFF,TRBJ2-1,TRBV14
CASSLLGGGTDTQYF,TRBJ2-3,TRBV7-6
CASSPTGLYGYTF,TRBJ1-2,TRBV27
CASSFVKGSSDTQYF,TRBJ2-3,TRBV27
CASSLRNNEQFF,TRBJ2-1,TRBV13
CASSFGTSGTDTQYF,TRBJ2-3,TRBV7-3
CASSSDSRNIQYF,TRBJ2-4,TRBV7-3
CASSPQGGTWGNEQFF,TRBJ2-1,TRBV7-2
CASSWVTGEFYNEQFF,TRBJ2-1,TRBV11-3
CASSQDGGQAGNQPQHF,TRBJ1-5,TRBV4-1
CATSGELAGASTDTQYF,TRBJ2-3,TRBV15
CASSLTQGEHF,TRBJ1-5,TRBV27
CASSPRRPYEQYF,TRBJ2-7,TRBV27
CASSRLAARYNEQFF,TRBJ2-1,TRBV9
CASSPTGQYNEQFF,TRBJ2-1,TRBV9
CASSLADRKDYGYTF,TRBJ1-2,TRBV5-6
CASSVDGRSNNEQFF,TRBJ2-1,TRBV9
CASTDEDPNYGYTF,TRBJ1-2,TRBV6-6
CASSQEGQVFHEQFF,TRBJ2-1,TRBV4-2
CASSQATSGAYNEQFF,TRBJ2-1,TRBV4-1
CASSFPGLRSYAADYEQYF,TRBJ2-7,TRBV28
CASSLVLGTDRSMAYEQYF,NA,TRBV7-6
CASSLGQGGEQYF,TRBJ2-7,TRBV28